A selection of T cell receptor beta chains follows, all from one sample in a study of OX40 agonist ivuxolimab in advanced cancers. The method was immunoSEQ multiplex PCR; TCRdb's version includes in-frame clones alone and lacks a portion of them. The data show tens of thousands of clones, 86% seen once. Sequenced material: CD4+ or CD8+ T cells sorted from blood, taken in a trial of the OX40 agonist ivuxolimab. Source of these receptors: an adult with an advanced solid tumor such as melanoma, head and neck, liver or kidney cancer. Both conserved end residues are part of each CDR3. The order of the fields is D gene, clone size, J gene, V gene, CDR3 DNA, CDR3 protein. A D gene is named only where the DNA matches it firmly. Size values are once, few and many counts, or a class for expanded clones, and some rows have none.

TRBD2	-	TRBJ2-3	TRBV10-3	TGTGCCATCAGTGAGTCTGCAGCGGGGGGGCCCCGAGATACGCAGTATTTT	CAISESAAGGPRDTQYF
TRBD1	-	TRBJ2-5	TRBV18	TGTGCCAGCTCACCGGGACAGGAAGAGACCCAGTACTTC	CASSPGQEETQYF
-	-	TRBJ2-2	TRBV5-1	TGCGCCAGCAGCTTGGAAGGTCAGGGCGGGGAGCTGTTTTTT	CASSLEGQGGELFF
-	once	TRBJ1-4	TRBV4-1	TGCGCCAGCAGCCAAGGGGGTGTGACTAATGAAAAACTGTTTTTT	CASSQGGVTNEKLFF
-	-	TRBJ1-5	TRBV2	TGTGCCAGCGGGGGGAATGAGGATCAGCCCCAGCATTTT	CASGGNEDQPQHF
-	-	TRBJ2-5	TRBV10-2	TGCGCGGACACGCGGAGGGTGGTGGAGTACCAAGAGACCCAGTACTTC	CADTRRVVEYQETQYF
TRBD1	-	TRBJ1-6	TRBV6-5	TGTGCCAGCAGTTACTCACAGGGGTCGGCTAATTCACCCCTCCACTTT	CASSYSQGSANSPLHF
-	-	TRBJ1-1	TRBV10-3	TGTGCCATCAGTGAGTCGCGTCTGCTGAACACTGAAGCTTTCTTT	CAISESRLLNTEAFF
-	-	TRBJ2-3	TRBV14	TGTGCCAGCAGCCCTGGACTGGTTAGCACAGATACGCAGTATTTT	CASSPGLVSTDTQYF
-	-	TRBJ1-2	TRBV6-6	TGTGCCAGCAGTTATCAGGGGAGGTCTGGCTACACCTTC	CASSYQGRSGYTF
-	-	TRBJ2-1	TRBV11-3	TGTGCCAGCAGCTTAGGAATAAGCTCCTACAATGAGCAGTTCTTC	CASSLGISSYNEQFF
TRBD1	-	TRBJ2-6	TRBV7-9	TGTGCCAGCAGCCCAGACAGGGGCGGGTTTGGGGCCAACGTCCTGACTTTC	CASSPDRGGFGANVLTF
-	-	TRBJ2-2	TRBV7-9	TGTGCCAGCAGCTGGGACATCACCGGGGAGCTGTTTTTT	CASSWDITGELFF
-	-	TRBJ2-3	TRBV5-8	TGTGCCAGCAGCCTTCAAGATACGCAGTATTTT	CASSLQDTQYF
-	-	TRBJ2-7	TRBV7-2	TGTGCCAGCAGCCCACGCGGGGCCCACGAGCAGTACTTC	CASSPRGAHEQYF
TRBD2	-	TRBJ2-1	TRBV5-1	TGCGCCAGCAGCTTGCAAGCGGGGGGGCAGGGTGAGCAGTTCTTC	CASSLQAGGQGEQFF
-	-	TRBJ2-5	TRBV30	TGTGCCTGGGGCTTAGGGGCCCAAGAGACCCAGTACTTC	CAWGLGAQETQYF
-	-	TRBJ2-1	TRBV11-3	TGTGCCAGCAGCTTAGAAGGGCATGGGGAGCAGTTCTTC	CASSLEGHGEQFF
-	-	TRBJ2-1	TRBV6-6	TGTGCCAGCAGTTTCGACAGATACAATGAGCAGTTCTTC	CASSFDRYNEQFF
-	-	TRBJ2-1	TRBV10-1	TGCGCCAGCAGAAATGACGGAGGCCAGCAGTTCTTC	CASRNDGGQQFF
-	-	TRBJ1-6	TRBV5-6	TGTGCCAGCAGGCGGGGCCCGGGCGATTCACCCCTCCACTTT	CASRRGPGDSPLHF
TRBD1	once	TRBJ1-1	TRBV18	TGTGCCAGCTCACCCAACAGGGGAGAGACTGAAGCTTTCTTT	CASSPNRGETEAFF
TRBD2	-	TRBJ2-5	TRBV6-4	TGTGCCAGCCCCCTGACTAGCGGGGGGTTAAAGGGGACCCAGTACTTC	CASPLTSGGLKGTQYF
-	few	TRBJ1-4	TRBV7-9	TGTGCCAGCAGCTATTCGGGGAGCGGTAATGAAAAACTGTTTTTT	CASSYSGSGNEKLFF
-	-	TRBJ2-7	TRBV19	TGTGCCAGTAGTGGAAAGGCGTCGAGCTCCTACGAGCAGTACTTC	CASSGKASSSYEQYF
-	once	TRBJ1-1	TRBV7-6	TGTGCCAGCAGCTTAAATGGGGTCACTGAAGCTTTCTTT	CASSLNGVTEAFF
-	-	TRBJ2-7	TRBV11-2	TGTGCCAGCAGCTCCCCTGGGGGGGGCGGGTACGAGCAGTACTTC	CASSSPGGGGYEQYF
TRBD1	few	TRBJ2-2	TRBV6-4	TGTGCCAGCAGAGCGACAGGGGCCCTCGGGGAGCTGTTTTTT	CASRATGALGELFF
-	-	TRBJ1-2	TRBV30	TGTGCCTGGATGGACAGTCCAAACTATGGCTACACCTTC	CAWMDSPNYGYTF
-	few	TRBJ1-2	TRBV2	TGTGCCAGCAGTGAAGGGTCCCAGGGGTATGGCTACACCTTC	CASSEGSQGYGYTF
-	-	TRBJ2-7	TRBV7-3	TGTGCCAGCAGCCCCGGACTTCTTACGGGGCAGTACTTC	CASSPGLLTGQYF
-	-	TRBJ2-3	TRBV20-1	TGCAGTGCTAGAGGGGGCAGTTTGGCCCAATTT	CSARGGSLAQF